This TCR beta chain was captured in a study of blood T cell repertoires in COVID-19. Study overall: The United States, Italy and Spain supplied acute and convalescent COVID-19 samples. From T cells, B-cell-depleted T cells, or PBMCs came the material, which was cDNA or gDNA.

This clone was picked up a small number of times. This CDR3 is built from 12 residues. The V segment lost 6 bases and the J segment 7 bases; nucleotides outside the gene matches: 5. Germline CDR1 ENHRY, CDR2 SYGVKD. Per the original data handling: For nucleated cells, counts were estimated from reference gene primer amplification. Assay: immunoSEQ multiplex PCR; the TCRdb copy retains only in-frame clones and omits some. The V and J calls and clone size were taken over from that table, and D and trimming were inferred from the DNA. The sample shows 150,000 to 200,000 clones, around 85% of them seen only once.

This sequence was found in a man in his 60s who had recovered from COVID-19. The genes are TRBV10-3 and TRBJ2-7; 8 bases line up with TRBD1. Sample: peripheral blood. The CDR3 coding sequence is TGTGCCATCAGCCGGGACAGGCGGGAGCAGTACTTC. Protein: CAISRDRREQYF.